These 14 T cell receptor beta chains were all obtained from the same sample, sequenced in a study. One entry per CDR3 protein, called by TCRdb with MiXCR from the RT-PCR reads. The top ten hold 3.6% of the sample, which has about 680,000 distinct CDR3 sequences, 13% to 15% seen once. Sequenced sample: memory CD4+ T cells from blood. Receptors originate from a female donor in good health, serving as a healthy control.

This clonotype was counted at least ten times. The rearrangement uses TRBV12-3 or TRBV12-4 and TRBJ2-3; 10 bases map to TRBD2. This CDR3 has 14 amino acids. Unmatched junction bases numbered 1, after V lost 6 bases and J lost 1 base. The CDR3 loop is CASRGTSGTDTQYF. The CDR3 DNA reads as TGTGCCAGCAGGGGGACTAGCGGCACAGATACGCAGTATTTT.

V and J are TRBV12-3 or TRBV12-4 and TRBJ1-2; D may be TRBD1 (6 bases). CDR3 size: 13 residues. The V end was cut by 3 bases, the J end by 4 bases, with 9 bases between. The chain's CDR3 is CASSFPGVYGYTF. For the CDR3, the DNA is TGTGCCAGCAGTTTCCCAGGGGTCTATGGCTACACCTTC.

The rearrangement links TRBV6-2 or TRBV6-3 to TRBJ2-2; D not resolved. The CDR3 contains 15 residues. V lost 2 bases and J 6 bases, leaving 13 bases between the germline ends. The germline CDR1 and CDR2 sequences are MNHEY and SVGEGT. The CDR3 protein is CASSYGPSWPGELFF. The CDR3 DNA sequence: TGTGCCAGCAGTTACGGGCCCTCTTGGCCCGGGGAGCTGTTTTTT.

This clonotype was detected a few times. V usage is TRBV7-2 and J usage is TRBJ2-1, with D possibly TRBD1 on 6 matching bases. V lost 7 bases and J 4 bases, leaving 14 bases between the germline ends. From germline, CDR1 is SGHTA and CDR2 FQGNSA. The CDR3 extends over 14 amino acids. CDR3 loop: CASTMDSGYNEQFF. The CDR3 region has the DNA TGTGCCAGCACCATGGACAGCGGATACAATGAGCAGTTCTTC.

This clonotype showed up just a few times. The V gene is TRBV7-3, the J gene TRBJ2-1, with 8 positions matching TRBD2. The CDR3 is 15 amino acids. Trimming removed 5 bases from V and 7 bases from J; junction bases left unmatched: 10. The germline V gene has CDR1 SGHTA and CDR2 FQGTGA. DNA for the CDR3: TGTGCCAGCAGCCCCGGGGGGGTAGCGGGGAATGAGCAGTTCTTC. It yields the protein CASSPGGVAGNEQFF.

The chain carries TRBV7-9 and TRBJ1-4; weak D call: TRBD1 (5 bases). The germline gives CDR1 SEHNR, CDR2 FQNEAQ (reference sequence). The CDR3 length is 14 residues. The V gene lost 5 bases and the J gene lost 4 bases, with 11 bases spanning the gap. The chain's CDR3 is CASSPGTFNEKLFF. The CDR3 DNA reads TGTGCCAGCAGCCCGGGGACGTTTAATGAAAAACTGTTTTTT.

This clonotype was seen repeatedly, ten times or more. J is TRBJ1-1 and V is TRBV29-1; no clear D. The CDR3 totals 13 residues. From germline, CDR1 is SQVTM and CDR2 ANQGSEA. Trimming took 7 bases from V and 1 from J, leaving 13 bases between them. CDR3 loop: CSANEAANTEAFF. The DNA for the CDR3 is TGCAGCGCCAATGAAGCCGCGAACACTGAAGCTTTCTTT.

V is TRBV2 and J is TRBJ2-3, with no clear D. V lost 4 bases to trimming and J lost 8 bases, with 13 bases between them. CDR1 SNHLY and CDR2 FYNNEI come from the germline V gene. This CDR3 region has 13 residues. CDR3 sequence (DNA): TGTGCCAGCAGTGTTACGGCTCCCGCTACGCAGTATTTT. This sequence encodes CASSVTAPATQYF.

This clonotype was observed a handful of times. The chain has TRBV10-3 and TRBJ2-5, with TRBD2 matching over 11 bases. The CDR3 is made up of 16 amino acids. The germline gives CDR1 ENHRY, CDR2 SYGVKD. Germline trimming cut 6 bases from V and 7 bases from J; bases unmatched to any gene: 13. CDR3 nucleotide sequence: TGTGCCATCAGCCCACAGACTAGCGGGACGCCGGGGACCCAGTACTTC. Translation: CAISPQTSGTPGTQYF.

This clonotype was seen more than once but under ten times. V and J are TRBV7-2 and TRBJ2-1, with 9 bases aligning to TRBD1. V lost 0 bases, J lost 8 bases, and 5 bases stayed unmatched. The CDR3 is made up of 15 amino acids. CDR1 is SGHTA and CDR2 is FQGNSA in the germline V gene. CDR3 residues: CASSLAGQGLDEQFF. Written as DNA, the CDR3 is TGTGCCAGCAGCTTAGCGGGACAGGGCTTAGATGAGCAGTTCTTC.

The rearrangement joins TRBV6-6 to TRBJ1-2; a weak D match, TRBD1 (5 bases). Germline V lookup: CDR1 MNHNY, CDR2 SVGAGI (reference sequence). The CDR3 spans 17 residues. V was shortened by 2 bases and J by 8 bases, with 24 bases between the two germline ends. The CDR3 DNA follows: TGTGCCAGCAGTTACCATAATCCCCGGGACTCCGATGGGGGCTACACCTTC. Its translation: CASSYHNPRDSDGGYTF.

This clonotype was seen a few times. V is TRBV25-1 and J is TRBJ1-5; D gene uncertain. V lost 9 bases to trimming and J lost 5 bases, with 17 bases between them. The CDR3 totals 14 residues. The germline V gene has CDR1 MGHDK and CDR2 SYGVNS. The chain's CDR3 is CARRITGVDQPQHF. The DNA of the CDR3 is TGTGCCAGACGGATTACGGGCGTCGATCAGCCCCAGCATTTT.

This chain uses TRBV7-9 with TRBJ1-5; D is unclear. CDR1 and CDR2 (germline): SEHNR, FQNEAQ (reference sequence). This CDR3 spans 14 amino acids. V was pared by 6 bases and J by 5 bases, with 14 bases between. The CDR3 DNA reads as TGTGCCAGCAGTTTTGACCACCCGGATCAGCCCCAGCATTTT. Its protein product is CASSFDHPDQPQHF.

This clonotype was observed many times. The rearrangement uses TRBV29-1 and TRBJ2-5, with TRBD1 identical over 7 bases. This CDR3 has 13 amino acids. CDR1 and CDR2 from the germline V gene are SQVTM and ANQGSEA. J gave up 1 base and V 6 bases, and 5 bases lay outside the gene matches. The CDR3 is CSVYGQVQETQYF. The CDR3 region has the DNA TGCAGCGTCTACGGACAGGTCCAAGAGACCCAGTACTTC.